This note documents a single T cell receptor (beta chain) sequence. The sample comes from a study of blood T cell repertoires in COVID-19. Ages ranged from about 18 to 89 years, with residence in about 24 US areas. Allocation to cohorts depended on clinical history reported by the participants. Some clones are missing from TCRdb's copy, which holds only in-frame ones; the method was immunoSEQ multiplex PCR. This table holds under 250,000 clones, approximately 88% found once. Trimming at V came to 4 bases and at J to 4 bases, leaving 4 bases not matched to a gene. CDR3 length equals 13 residues. Germline V gene sequence: CDR1 SGHNT, CDR2 YYREEE (reference sequence).

Input material: PBMCs or T cells enriched from blood (not recorded which). V gene TRBV5-4 combines with J gene TRBJ1-2, with 7 bases fitting TRBD1. The source of this sequence is a young woman who had been exposed to COVID-19. CDR3 sequence (DNA): TGTGCCAGCAGCACGGACAGGCCCTATGGCTACACCTTC. It specifies CASSTDRPYGYTF.